This T cell receptor beta chain was identified during a study of blood T cell repertoires in COVID-19. The table came from immunoSEQ multiplex PCR; TCRdb's copy has only in-frame clones and leaves some out. Of 70,000 or so clones listed, around 91% are singletons. This CDR3 contains 16 residues. Germline assignment: CDR1 SGHVS and CDR2 FQNEAQ. V lost 1 base and J lost 3, with 12 bases in between. The receptor's source is a human donor in a cohort sampled during active COVID-19. This chain uses TRBV7-8 with TRBJ1-4; D is unresolved. The sequenced sample was peripheral blood. CDR3 residues: CASSLELQSANEKLFF. CDR3 DNA sequence: TGTGCCAGCAGCTTAGAACTCCAATCGGCTAATGAAAAACTGTTTTTT.